This entry describes one TCR beta chain. Its antigen is not identified. These data come from a study of identical twins. The V gene end was trimmed by 4 bases and the J gene end by 0 bases; junction bases not matched to a gene: 2. Germline CDR1 GTSNPN, CDR2 SVGIG (reference sequence). The CDR3 totals 13 residues. cDNA carried unique molecular identifiers, and a universal primer site was added by template switching. TCRdb re-derived calls from the 5' RACE reads in MiXCR, one entry per CDR3 protein. This sample has more than 1.5 million distinct CDR3 sequences, with around 33% found just once. Findings of the study overall: Invariant cells of the MAIT and iNKT types might have partly distorted the zero-insertion analyses.

The sequence was obtained from a newborn girl in good health. The sequenced material came from cord blood. The V call is TRBV30, the J call TRBJ2-7; 8 bases are a match to TRBD2. The CDR3 loop reads CAWNLAGSYEQYF. The CDR3 bases are TGTGCCTGGAACCTAGCGGGCTCCTACGAGCAGTACTTC.